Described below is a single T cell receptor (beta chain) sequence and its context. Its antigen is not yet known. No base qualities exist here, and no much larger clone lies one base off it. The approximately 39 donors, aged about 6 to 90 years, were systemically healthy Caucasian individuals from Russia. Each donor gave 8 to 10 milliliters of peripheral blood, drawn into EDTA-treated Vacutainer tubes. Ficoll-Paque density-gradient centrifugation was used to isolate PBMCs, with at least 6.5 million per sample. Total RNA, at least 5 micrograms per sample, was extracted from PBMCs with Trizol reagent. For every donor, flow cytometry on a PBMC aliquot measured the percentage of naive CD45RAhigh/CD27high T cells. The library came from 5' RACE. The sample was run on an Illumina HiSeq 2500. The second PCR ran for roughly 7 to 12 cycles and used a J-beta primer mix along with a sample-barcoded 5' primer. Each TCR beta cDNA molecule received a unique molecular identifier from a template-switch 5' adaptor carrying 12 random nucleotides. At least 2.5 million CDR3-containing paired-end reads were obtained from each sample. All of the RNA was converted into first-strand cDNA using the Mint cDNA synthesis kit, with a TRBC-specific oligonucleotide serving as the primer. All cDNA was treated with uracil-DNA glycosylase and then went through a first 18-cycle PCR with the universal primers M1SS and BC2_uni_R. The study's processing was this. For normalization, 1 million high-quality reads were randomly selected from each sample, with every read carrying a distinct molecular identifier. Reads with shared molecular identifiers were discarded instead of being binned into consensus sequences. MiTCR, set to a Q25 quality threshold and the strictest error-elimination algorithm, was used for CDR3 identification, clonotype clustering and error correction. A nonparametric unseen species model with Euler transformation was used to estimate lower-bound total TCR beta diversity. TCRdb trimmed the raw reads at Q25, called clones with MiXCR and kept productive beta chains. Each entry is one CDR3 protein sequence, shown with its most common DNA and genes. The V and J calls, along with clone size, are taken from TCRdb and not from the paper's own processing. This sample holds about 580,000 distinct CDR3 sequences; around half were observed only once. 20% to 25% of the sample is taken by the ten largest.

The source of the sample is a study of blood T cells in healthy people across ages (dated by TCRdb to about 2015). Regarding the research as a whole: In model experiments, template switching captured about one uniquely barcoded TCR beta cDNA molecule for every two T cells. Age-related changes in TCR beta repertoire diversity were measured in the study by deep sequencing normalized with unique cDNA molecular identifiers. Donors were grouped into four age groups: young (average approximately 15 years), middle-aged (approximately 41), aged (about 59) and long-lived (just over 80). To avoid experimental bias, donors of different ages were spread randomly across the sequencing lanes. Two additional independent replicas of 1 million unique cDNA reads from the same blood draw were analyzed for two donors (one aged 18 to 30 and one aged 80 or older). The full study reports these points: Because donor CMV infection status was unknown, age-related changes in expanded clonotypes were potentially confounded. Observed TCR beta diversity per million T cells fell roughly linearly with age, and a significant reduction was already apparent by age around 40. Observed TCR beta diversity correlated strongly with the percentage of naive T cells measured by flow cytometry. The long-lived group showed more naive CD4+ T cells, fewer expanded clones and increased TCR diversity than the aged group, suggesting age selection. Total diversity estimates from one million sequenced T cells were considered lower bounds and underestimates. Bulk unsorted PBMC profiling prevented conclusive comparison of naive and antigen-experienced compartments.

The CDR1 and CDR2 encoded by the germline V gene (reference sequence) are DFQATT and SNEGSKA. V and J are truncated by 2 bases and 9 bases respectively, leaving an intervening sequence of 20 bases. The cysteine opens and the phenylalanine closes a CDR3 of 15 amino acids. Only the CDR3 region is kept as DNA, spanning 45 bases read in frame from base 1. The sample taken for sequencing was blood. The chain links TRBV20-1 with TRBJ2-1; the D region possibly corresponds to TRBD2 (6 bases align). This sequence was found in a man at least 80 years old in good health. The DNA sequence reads TGCAGTGCTAGATATGGGGGGACTTCCCGCGTTGAGCAGTTCTTC. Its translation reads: CSARYGGTSRVEQFF.